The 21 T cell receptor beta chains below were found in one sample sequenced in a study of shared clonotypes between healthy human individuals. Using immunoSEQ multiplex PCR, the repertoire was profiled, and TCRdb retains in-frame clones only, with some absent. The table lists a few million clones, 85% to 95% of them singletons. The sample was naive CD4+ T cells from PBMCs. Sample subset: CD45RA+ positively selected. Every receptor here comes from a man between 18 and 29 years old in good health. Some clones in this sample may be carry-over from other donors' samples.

The CDR3 coding sequence is TGTGCCAGCAGAGGGACAGGGGGCGAGGAAAAACTGTTTTTT. Translation: CASRGTGGEEKLFF. The chain couples TRBV6-1 to TRBJ1-4; 12 bases are a match to TRBD1. Per germline, CDR1 MNHNS and CDR2 SASEGT. The V and J ends lost 6 bases and 8 bases, in that order; junction bases with no gene match: 4. The CDR3 is 14 residues long.

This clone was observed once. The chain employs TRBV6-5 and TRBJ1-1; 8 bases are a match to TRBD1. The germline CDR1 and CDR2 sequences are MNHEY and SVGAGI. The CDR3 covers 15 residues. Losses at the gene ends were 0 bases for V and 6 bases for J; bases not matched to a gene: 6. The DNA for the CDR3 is TGTGCCAGCAGTTACTCCGACAGGGGTCTAGCTGAAGCTTTCTTT. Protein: CASSYSDRGLAEAFF.

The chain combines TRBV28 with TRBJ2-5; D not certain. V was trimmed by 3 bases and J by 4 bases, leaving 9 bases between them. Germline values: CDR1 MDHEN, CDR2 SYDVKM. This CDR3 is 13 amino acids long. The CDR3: CASSFRATETQYF. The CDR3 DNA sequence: TGTGCCAGCAGTTTCCGGGCCACAGAGACCCAGTACTTC.

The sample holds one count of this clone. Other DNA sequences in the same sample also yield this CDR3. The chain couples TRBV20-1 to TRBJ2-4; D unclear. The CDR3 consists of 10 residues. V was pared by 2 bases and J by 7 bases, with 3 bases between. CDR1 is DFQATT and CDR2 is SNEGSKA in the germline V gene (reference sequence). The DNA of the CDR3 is TGCAGTGCTAGAACTAACATTCAGTACTTC. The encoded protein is CSARTNIQYF.

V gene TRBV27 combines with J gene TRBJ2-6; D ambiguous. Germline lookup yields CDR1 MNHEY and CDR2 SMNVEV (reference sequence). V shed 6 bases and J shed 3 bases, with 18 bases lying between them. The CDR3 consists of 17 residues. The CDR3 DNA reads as TGTGCCAGCAGCTTCTTCGCCTCAGTCAATGGGGCCAACGTCCTGACTTTC. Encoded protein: CASSFFASVNGANVLTF. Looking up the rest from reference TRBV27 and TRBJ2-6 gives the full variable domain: EAQVTQNPRYLITVTGKKLTVTCSQNMNHEYMSWYRQDPGLGLRQIYYSMNVEVTDKGDVPEGYKVSRKEKRNFPLILESPSPNQTSLYFCASSFFASVNGANVLTFGAGSRLTVL.

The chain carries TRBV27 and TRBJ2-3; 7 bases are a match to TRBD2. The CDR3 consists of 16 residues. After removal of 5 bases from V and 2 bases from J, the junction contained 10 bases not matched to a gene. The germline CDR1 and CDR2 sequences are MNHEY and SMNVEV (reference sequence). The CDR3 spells CASSKERGVLTDTQYF. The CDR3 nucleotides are TGTGCCAGCAGTAAGGAGCGGGGAGTACTCACAGATACGCAGTATTTT.

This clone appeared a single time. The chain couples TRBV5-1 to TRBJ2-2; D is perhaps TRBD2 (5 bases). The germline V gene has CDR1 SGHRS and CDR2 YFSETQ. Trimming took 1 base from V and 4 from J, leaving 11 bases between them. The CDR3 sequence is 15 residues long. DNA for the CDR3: TGCGCCAGCAGCTTGACTAGGGTTAGCACCGGGGAGCTGTTTTTT. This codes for CASSLTRVSTGELFF.

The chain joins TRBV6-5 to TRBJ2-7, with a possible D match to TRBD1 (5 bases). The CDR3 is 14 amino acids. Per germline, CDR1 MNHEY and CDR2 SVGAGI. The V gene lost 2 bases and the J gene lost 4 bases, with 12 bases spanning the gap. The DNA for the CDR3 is TGTGCCAGCAGTTACCAAGACAGAACTTACGAGCAGTACTTC. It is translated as CASSYQDRTYEQYF.

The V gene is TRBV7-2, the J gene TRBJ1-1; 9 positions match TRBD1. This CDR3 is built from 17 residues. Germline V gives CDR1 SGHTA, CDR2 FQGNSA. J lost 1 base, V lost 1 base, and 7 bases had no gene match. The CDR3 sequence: CASSLVPGQGPNTEAFF. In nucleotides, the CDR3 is TGTGCCAGCAGCTTAGTTCCGGGACAGGGCCCGAACACTGAAGCTTTCTTT.

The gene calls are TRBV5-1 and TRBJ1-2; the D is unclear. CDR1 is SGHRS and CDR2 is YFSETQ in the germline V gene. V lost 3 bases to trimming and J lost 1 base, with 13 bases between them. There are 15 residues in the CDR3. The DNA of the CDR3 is TGCGCCAGCAGCTCTCCGGGAGCGGATAACTATGGCTACACCTTC. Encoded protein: CASSSPGADNYGYTF.

This chain's CDR3 is CASRSRDPYGQFF. The CDR3 nucleotides are TGTGCCAGCAGGTCCCGGGACCCTTATGGGCAGTTCTTC. The chain recombines TRBV6-1 with TRBJ2-1; D tentatively reads TRBD1 or TRBD2 (5 bases each). In germline, CDR1 is MNHNS, CDR2 SASEGT. V shed 6 bases and J shed 12 bases, with 18 bases lying between them. The CDR3 spans 13 residues.

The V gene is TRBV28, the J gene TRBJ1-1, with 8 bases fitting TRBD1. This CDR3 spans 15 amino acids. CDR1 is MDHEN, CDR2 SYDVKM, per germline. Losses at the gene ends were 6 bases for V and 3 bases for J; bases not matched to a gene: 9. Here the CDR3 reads CASRDGQGWDTEAFF. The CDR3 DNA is TGTGCCAGCAGAGATGGACAGGGATGGGACACTGAAGCTTTCTTT.

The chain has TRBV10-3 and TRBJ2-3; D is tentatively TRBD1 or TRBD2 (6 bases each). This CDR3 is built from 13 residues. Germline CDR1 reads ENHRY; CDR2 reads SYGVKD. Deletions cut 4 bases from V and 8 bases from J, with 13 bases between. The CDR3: CAISGQEGGTQYF. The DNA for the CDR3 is TGTGCCATCAGTGGACAGGAGGGGGGTACGCAGTATTTT.

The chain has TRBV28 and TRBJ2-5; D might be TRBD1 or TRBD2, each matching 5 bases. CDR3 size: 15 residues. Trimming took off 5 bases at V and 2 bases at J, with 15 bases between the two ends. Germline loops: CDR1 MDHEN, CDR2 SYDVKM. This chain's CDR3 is CASSPPGRLQETQYF. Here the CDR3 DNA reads TGTGCCAGCAGTCCCCCGGGGCGGTTACAAGAGACCCAGTACTTC.

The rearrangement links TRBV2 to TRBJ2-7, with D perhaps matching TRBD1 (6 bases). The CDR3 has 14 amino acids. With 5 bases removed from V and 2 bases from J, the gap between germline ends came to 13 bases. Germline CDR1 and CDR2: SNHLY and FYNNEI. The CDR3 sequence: CASSWQGFPYEQYF. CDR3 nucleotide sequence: TGTGCCAGCAGTTGGCAGGGGTTCCCCTACGAGCAGTACTTC. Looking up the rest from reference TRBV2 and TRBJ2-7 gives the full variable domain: EPEVTQTPSHQVTQMGQEVILRCVPISNHLYFYWYRQILGQKVEFLVSFYNNEISEKSEIFDDQFSVERPDGSNFTLKIRSTKLEDSAMYFCASSWQGFPYEQYFGPGTRLTVT.

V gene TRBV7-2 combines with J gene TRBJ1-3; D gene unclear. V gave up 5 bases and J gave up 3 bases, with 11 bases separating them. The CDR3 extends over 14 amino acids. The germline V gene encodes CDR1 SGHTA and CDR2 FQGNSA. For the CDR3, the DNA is TGTGCCAGCAGCCAGGCACGGAGTGGAAACACCATATATTTT. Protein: CASSQARSGNTIYF.

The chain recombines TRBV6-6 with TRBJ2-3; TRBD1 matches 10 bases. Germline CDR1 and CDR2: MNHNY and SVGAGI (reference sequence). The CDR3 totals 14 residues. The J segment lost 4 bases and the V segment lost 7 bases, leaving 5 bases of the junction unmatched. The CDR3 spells CASTDRGLPDTQYF. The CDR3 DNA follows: TGTGCCAGCACCGACAGGGGGCTCCCAGATACGCAGTATTTT.

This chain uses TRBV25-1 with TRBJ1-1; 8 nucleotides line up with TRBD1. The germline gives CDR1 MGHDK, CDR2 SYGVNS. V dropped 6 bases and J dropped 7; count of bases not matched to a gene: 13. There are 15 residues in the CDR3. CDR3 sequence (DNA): TGTGCCAGCAGGAGGGGGACAGGTGGGGCCGGTGAAGCTTTCTTT. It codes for CASRRGTGGAGEAFF.

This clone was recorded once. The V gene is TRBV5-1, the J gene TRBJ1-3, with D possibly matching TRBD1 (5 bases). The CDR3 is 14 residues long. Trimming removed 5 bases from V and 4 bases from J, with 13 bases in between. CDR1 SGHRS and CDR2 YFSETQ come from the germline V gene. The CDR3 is CASRNAGAGNTIYF. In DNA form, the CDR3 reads TGCGCCAGCAGAAACGCCGGGGCCGGAAACACCATATATTTT.

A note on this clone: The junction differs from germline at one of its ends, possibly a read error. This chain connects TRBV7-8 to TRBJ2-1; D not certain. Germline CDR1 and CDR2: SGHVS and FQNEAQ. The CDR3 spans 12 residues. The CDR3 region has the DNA TGTGCCAGCAGCTTAAACGGTAGACTCGCGATCTTC. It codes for CASSLNGRLAIF.

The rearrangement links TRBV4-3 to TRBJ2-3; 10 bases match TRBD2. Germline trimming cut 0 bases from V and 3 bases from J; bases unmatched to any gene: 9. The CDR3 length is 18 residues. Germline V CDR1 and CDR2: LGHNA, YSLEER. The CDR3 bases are TGCGCCAGCAGCCAAGACTGGGCTAGCGGGAGATTGACAGATACGCAGTATTTT. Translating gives CASSQDWASGRLTDTQYF.